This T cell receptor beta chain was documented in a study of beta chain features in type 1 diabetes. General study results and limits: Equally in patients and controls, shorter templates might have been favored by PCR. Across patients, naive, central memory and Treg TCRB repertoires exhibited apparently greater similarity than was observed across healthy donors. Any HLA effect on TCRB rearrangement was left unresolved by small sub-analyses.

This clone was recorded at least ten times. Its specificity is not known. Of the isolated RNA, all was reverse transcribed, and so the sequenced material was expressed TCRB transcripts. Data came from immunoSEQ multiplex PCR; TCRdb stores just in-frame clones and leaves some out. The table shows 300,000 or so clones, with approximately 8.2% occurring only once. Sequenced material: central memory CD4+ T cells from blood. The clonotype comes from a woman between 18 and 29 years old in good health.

CDR3 bases: TGTGCCAGCAGCGTGAACTCTGGGGCCAACGTCCTGACTTTC. This gives the protein CASSVNSGANVLTF. J is TRBJ2-6 and V is TRBV5-4; D call uncertain. The CDR3 covers 14 residues. Looked up from germline, CDR1 is SGHNT and CDR2 is YYREEE (reference sequence). V was cut by 4 bases and J by 0 bases, with 5 bases left in between.